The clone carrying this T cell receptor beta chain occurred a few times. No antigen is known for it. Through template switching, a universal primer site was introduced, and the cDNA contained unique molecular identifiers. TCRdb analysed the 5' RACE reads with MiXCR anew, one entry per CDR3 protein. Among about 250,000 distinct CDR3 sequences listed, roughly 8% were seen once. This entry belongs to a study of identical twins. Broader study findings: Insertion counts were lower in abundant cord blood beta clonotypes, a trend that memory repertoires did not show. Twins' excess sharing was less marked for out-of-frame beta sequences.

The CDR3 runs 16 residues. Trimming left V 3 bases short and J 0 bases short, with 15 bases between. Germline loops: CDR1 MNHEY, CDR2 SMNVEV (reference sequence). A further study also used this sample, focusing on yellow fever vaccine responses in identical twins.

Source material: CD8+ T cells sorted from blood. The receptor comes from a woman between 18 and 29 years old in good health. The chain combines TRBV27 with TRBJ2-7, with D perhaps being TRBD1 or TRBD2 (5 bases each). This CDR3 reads CASSLTTGAGSYEQYF. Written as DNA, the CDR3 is TGTGCCAGCAGTTTGACTACCGGGGCCGGCTCCTACGAGCAGTACTTC.